This TCR beta chain was documented in a study of blood T cell repertoires in COVID-19. Study-wide context: COVID-19 samples collected from the United States, Italy and Spain covered acute and convalescent phases. The analysed material was cDNA or gDNA that came from T cells, B-cell-depleted T cells, or PBMCs.

As processed by the authors: Amplification of reference gene primers was used by the study to estimate nucleated cell counts. Some clones are missing from TCRdb's copy, which holds only in-frame ones; the method was immunoSEQ multiplex PCR. V and J calls and clone size follow that table, whereas D and trimming were derived from the DNA. This sample carries about 76,000 clones, 80% of them seen once, and the ten largest clones take roughly 12%. The CDR3 covers 19 residues. The chain joins TRBV21-1 to TRBJ1-1. TRBV21-1 is assigned pseudogene status. The TCR comes from a human donor in a cohort sampled during active COVID-19. The sequenced sample was peripheral blood. CDR3 protein: CASSKIESGVRDLNTEAFF. The CDR3 DNA is TGTGCCAGCAGCAAAATCGAGTCGGGGGTGCGGGATCTGAACACTGAAGCTTTCTTT.